Below, 8 T cell receptor beta chains from the same sample are listed, as sequenced in a study of PD-1 blockade in mismatch repair-deficient tumors. The data were produced by immunoSEQ multiplex PCR, yet TCRdb's version contains in-frame clones alone and is incomplete. Among 15,000 to 25,000 clones listed, about 80% were seen once. This specimen was PBMCs, taken 52 weeks after starting pembrolizumab. The receptors were sampled from an adult with mismatch repair-deficient cancer.

The gene calls are TRBV7-9 and TRBJ1-2; 9 bases align to TRBD1. This CDR3 has 16 amino acids. The V gene end was trimmed by 0 bases and the J gene end by 3 bases; junction bases not matched to a gene: 5. Germline CDR1 is SEHNR and CDR2 is FQNEAQ (reference sequence). The CDR3 is CASSLAWTGDYYGYTF. CDR3 nucleotide sequence: TGTGCCAGCAGCTTAGCGTGGACAGGGGATTACTATGGCTACACCTTC.

The V call is TRBV28, the J call TRBJ2-5; 9 bases fit TRBD1. The CDR3 is 15 residues long. Trimming cost V 10 bases and J 2 bases; bases outside gene matches: 11. The germline gives CDR1 MDHEN, CDR2 SYDVKM. CDR3 amino acids: CAIVEGTGSQETQYF. The CDR3 DNA is TGTGCCATCGTGGAAGGGACAGGGTCGCAAGAGACCCAGTACTTC.

This chain links TRBV28 with TRBJ1-1, with 8 nucleotides matching TRBD1. CDR3 size: 14 residues. The V segment lost 5 bases and the J segment 6 bases; nucleotides outside the gene matches: 8. CDR1 and CDR2 from the germline V gene are MDHEN and SYDVKM. DNA of the CDR3: TGTGCCAGCAGTCTCACAGGGGGTCAGGCTGAAGCTTTCTTT. It encodes CASSLTGGQAEAFF.

Comments on this clone: Other DNA sequences in the same sample also yield this CDR3. This chain connects TRBV6-1 to TRBJ1-4, with 9 bases fitting TRBD1. With 5 bases clipped from V and 6 bases from J, the junction kept 1 base outside the gene matches. Looked up from germline, CDR1 is MNHNS and CDR2 is SASEGT. This CDR3 has 13 amino acids. CDR3 bases: TGTGCCAGCAGTAGGGACAGGGATGAAAAACTGTTTTTT. This translates into CASSRDRDEKLFF.

The V and J genes are TRBV29-1 and TRBJ2-3, with D possibly matching TRBD2 (7 bases). Trimming left V 2 bases short and J 6 bases short, with 12 bases between. This CDR3 has 13 amino acids. Germline V lookup: CDR1 SQVTM, CDR2 ANQGSEA. DNA for the CDR3: TGCAGCGTTGAAAGGGGGGGGACGGATACGCAGTATTTT. This sequence encodes CSVERGGTDTQYF.

The chain links TRBV6-1 to TRBJ1-2; the match to TRBD1 covers 8 bases. In germline, CDR1 is MNHNS, CDR2 SASEGT. The CDR3 runs to 13 residues. Trimming took 8 bases from V and 2 from J; bases not matched to a gene: 4. Written as DNA, the CDR3 is TGTGCCAGCTCGACAGGGGACAACTATGGCTACACCTTC. This translates into CASSTGDNYGYTF.

The chain couples TRBV2 to TRBJ2-1; weak D call: TRBD2 (6 bases). The V end was cut by 10 bases, the J end by 7 bases, with 23 bases between. Germline V lookup: CDR1 SNHLY, CDR2 FYNNEI. The CDR3 is 15 amino acids. The CDR3, as DNA: TGTGCCACTAAGAGGGCGGAGGGTCAAGAGAATGAGCAGTTCTTC. Protein sequence: CATKRAEGQENEQFF.

The CDR3 sequence is CASSLSGRAQETQYF. The CDR3 DNA reads as TGTGCCAGCAGCTTGTCGGGCAGGGCCCAAGAGACCCAGTACTTC. The rearrangement links TRBV5-6 to TRBJ2-5, with D tentatively TRBD1 (5 bases). Trimming removed 1 base at V and 1 base at J, with 11 bases between. Germline V gene lookup returns CDR1 SGHDT and CDR2 YYEEEE. CDR3 size: 15 residues.